Presented here are 25 T cell receptor beta chains from one specimen sequenced in a study of OX40 agonist ivuxolimab in advanced cancers. Produced via immunoSEQ multiplex PCR; TCRdb's table is partial and in-frame only. The profile shows approximately 18,000 clones, 86% of them singletons. The sequences come from CD4+ or CD8+ T cells sorted from blood, collected in a trial of the OX40 agonist ivuxolimab. The receptors shown here come from an adult with an advanced solid tumor such as melanoma, head and neck, liver or kidney cancer.

The CDR3 reads CAIWPGANNQPQHF. The DNA of the CDR3 is TGTGCCATCTGGCCGGGGGCAAACAATCAGCCCCAGCATTTT. The chain links TRBV10-3 to TRBJ1-5; D is perhaps TRBD1 (6 bases). This CDR3 contains 14 residues. V lost 8 bases to trimming and J lost 3 bases, with 14 bases between them. CDR1 ENHRY and CDR2 SYGVKD come from the germline V gene.

The chain links TRBV19 to TRBJ1-3, with D possibly being TRBD1 (6 bases). Trimming pared 3 bases from V and 6 bases from J, leaving 15 bases between. CDR1 is LNHDA, CDR2 SQIVND, per germline (reference sequence). The CDR3 loop spans 15 amino acids. DNA for the CDR3: TGTGCCAGTAGTATTAGGCAGGGGCCGGCAAACACCATATATTTT. Encoded protein: CASSIRQGPANTIYF.

The chain has TRBV11-2 and TRBJ1-2; perhaps TRBD1 as D (5 bases). Trimming shortened V by 6 bases and J by 4 bases, and 12 bases separated the two germline ends. Germline V gene lookup returns CDR1 SGHAT and CDR2 FQNNGV. The CDR3 sequence is 13 residues long. The CDR3 bases are TGTGCCAGCAGTCGTGACAGAAGCTATGGCTACACCTTC. Amino acid sequence: CASSRDRSYGYTF. Filled out from reference TRBV11-2 and TRBJ1-2, the complete variable domain reads EAGVAQSPRYKIIEKRQSVAFWCNPISGHATLYWYQQILGQGPKLLIQFQNNGVVDDSQLPKDRFSAERLKGVDSTLKIQPAKLEDSAVYLCASSRDRSYGYTFGSGTRLTVV.

This chain joins TRBV5-1 and TRBJ2-3; TRBD1 aligns across 8 bases. The CDR3 loop spans 15 amino acids. CDR1 SGHRS and CDR2 YFSETQ come from the germline V gene. V trimming: 6 bases; J trimming: 1 base; junction bases outside the gene matches: 7. The CDR3 region is CASTSGGRGTDTQYF. The CDR3 DNA follows: TGCGCCAGCACCTCAGGGGGCAGGGGCACAGATACGCAGTATTTT.

This chain joins TRBV13 and TRBJ1-3; a possible D gene is TRBD1 (5 bases). The germline V gene encodes CDR1 PRHDT and CDR2 FYEKMQ (reference sequence). The CDR3 sequence is 15 residues long. The V gene lost 5 bases and the J gene lost 0 bases, with 11 bases spanning the gap. The CDR3 reads CASSLPGTSGNTIYF. CDR3 sequence (DNA): TGTGCCAGCAGCCTACCCGGGACCTCTGGAAACACCATATATTTT.

This clone was observed a single time. The genes are TRBV27 and TRBJ2-5; TRBD2 agrees at 7 bases. After removal of 3 bases from V and 6 bases from J, the junction contained 16 bases not matched to a gene. Germline values: CDR1 MNHEY, CDR2 SMNVEV (reference sequence). The CDR3 runs 17 residues. CDR3 residues: CASSFWEGVPGVQTQYF. Here the CDR3 DNA reads TGTGCCAGCAGTTTCTGGGAGGGAGTCCCTGGTGTGCAGACCCAGTACTTC.

The chain is built from TRBV5-1 and TRBJ2-5, with D possibly TRBD2 on 6 matching bases. V lost 4 bases and J lost 3, with 16 bases in between. Per germline, CDR1 SGHRS and CDR2 YFSETQ. The CDR3 is 15 amino acids. CDR3 sequence (DNA): TGCGCCAGCAGCCCCGGGGGATTTGGAGAAGAGACCCAGTACTTC. This sequence encodes CASSPGGFGEETQYF. Based on the CDR3 plus reference TRBV5-1 and TRBJ2-5, the full variable domain is KAGVTQTPRYLIKTRGQQVTLSCSPISGHRSVSWYQQTPGQGLQFLFEYFSETQRNKGNFPGRFSGRQFSNSRSEMNVSTLELGDSALYLCASSPGGFGEETQYFGPGTRLLVL.

The V gene is TRBV2, the J gene TRBJ2-3; D perhaps matches TRBD2 (6 bases). V was trimmed by 11 bases and J by 3 bases, leaving 9 bases between them. This CDR3 is 11 amino acids long. Germline loops: CDR1 SNHLY, CDR2 FYNNEI. CDR3 sequence reads: CAGGNTDTQYF. The DNA for the CDR3 is TGTGCCGGGGGGAATACAGATACGCAGTATTTT.

This rearrangement joins TRBV11-3 to TRBJ2-1, with 7 bases identical to TRBD1. This CDR3 contains 16 residues. Trimming removed 3 bases from V and 3 bases from J; junction bases left unmatched: 8. The V gene's germline CDR1 is SGHNT and CDR2 YENEEA. DNA of the CDR3: TGTGCCAGCAGCTTGCCCGGGACAGACGACTACAATGAGCAGTTCTTC. It codes for CASSLPGTDDYNEQFF.

The chain employs TRBV30 and TRBJ2-7; D is possibly TRBD2 (6 bases). CDR1 is GTSNPN, CDR2 SVGIG, per germline (reference sequence). V shed 3 bases and J shed 0 bases, with 15 bases lying between them. CDR3 length: 15 amino acids. In nucleotides, the CDR3 is TGTGCCTGGAGGTCGGGGACTCACACCTCCTACGAGCAGTACTTC. This sequence encodes CAWRSGTHTSYEQYF.

The V call is TRBV7-9, the J call TRBJ2-2, with no clear D. Germline lookup yields CDR1 SEHNR and CDR2 FQNEAQ (reference sequence). V lost 8 bases to trimming and J lost 5 bases, with 6 bases between them. The CDR3 loop spans 11 amino acids. CDR3 in DNA: TGTGCCAGCTCCTGGACCGGGGAGCTGTTTTTT. It codes for CASSWTGELFF.

This sequence joins TRBV19 and TRBJ2-7, with D uncertain. V dropped 1 base and J dropped 0 bases, with 7 bases sitting between them. The CDR3 is 14 residues long. Germline V gene data show CDR1 as LNHDA and CDR2 as SQIVND (reference sequence). Here the CDR3 DNA reads TGTGCCAGTAGTATAGTGGTTGCCTCCTACGAGCAGTACTTC. This codes for CASSIVVASYEQYF.

Written as DNA, the CDR3 is TGCGCCAGCAGATATGGGACTAGCGGGGTTTTGGAAGAGACCCAGTACTTC. It is translated as CASRYGTSGVLEETQYF. The chain uses TRBV5-1 and TRBJ2-5, with TRBD2 matching 13 bases. Germline V gene sequence: CDR1 SGHRS, CDR2 YFSETQ. Germline trimming cut 5 bases from V and 3 bases from J; bases unmatched to any gene: 10. The CDR3 is made up of 17 amino acids.

The V call is TRBV6-4, the J call TRBJ1-2; tentative D call: TRBD1 (5 bases). V shed 3 bases and J shed 4 bases, with 12 bases lying between them. The germline V gene encodes CDR1 MRHNA and CDR2 SNTAGT. This CDR3 has 14 residues. The CDR3 DNA reads as TGTGCCAGCAGTGAGCAGTCAGGGAGCTATGGCTACACCTTC. It codes for CASSEQSGSYGYTF.

The chain joins TRBV13 to TRBJ2-3; D not certain. The germline CDR1 and CDR2 sequences are PRHDT and FYEKMQ (reference sequence). Trimming cost V 3 bases and J 2 bases, with 6 bases left between them. This CDR3 is built from 13 residues. The CDR3 loop reads CASSLRHTDTQYF. The CDR3 bases are TGTGCCAGCAGCTTGCGTCACACAGATACGCAGTATTTT.

The chain is built from TRBV9 and TRBJ1-1; TRBD1 matches 8 bases. The CDR3 loop spans 14 amino acids. Trimming removed 2 bases from V and 2 bases from J; junction bases left unmatched: 2. From germline, CDR1 is SGDLS and CDR2 YYNGEE. This CDR3 reads CASSVTGGNTEAFF. CDR3 DNA: TGTGCCAGCAGCGTTACAGGGGGAAACACTGAAGCTTTCTTT.

The chain has TRBV11-2 and TRBJ1-1; D may be TRBD1 (5 bases). Trimming stripped 5 bases from V and 2 bases from J, with 9 bases between. Germline-derived CDR1 and CDR2 are SGHAT and FQNNGV. The CDR3 totals 13 residues. DNA of the CDR3: TGTGCCAGCAGCCTTGACAGAAACACTGAAGCTTTCTTT. It encodes CASSLDRNTEAFF.

The chain joins TRBV5-4 to TRBJ2-1, with TRBD2 matching 11 bases. The CDR3 has 15 amino acids. V shed 4 bases and J 5 bases; nucleotides not matched to a gene: 5. In germline, CDR1 is SGHNT, CDR2 YYREEE (reference sequence). The CDR3 loop is CASSPPGLADNEQFF. CDR3 coding DNA: TGTGCCAGCAGCCCCCCGGGACTAGCGGACAATGAGCAGTTCTTC. Together with reference TRBV5-4 and TRBJ2-1, the CDR3 gives the full variable domain: ETGVTQSPTHLIKTRGQQVTLRCSSQSGHNTVSWYQQALGQGPQFIFQYYREEENGRGNFPPRFSGLQFPNYSSELNVNALELDDSALYLCASSPPGLADNEQFFGPGTRLTVL.

A word on this clone: This specimen includes other DNA sequences encoding the same CDR3. The chain is built from TRBV11-2 and TRBJ1-1; no clear D gene. The V and J ends lost 1 base and 6 bases respectively, with 9 bases between them. This CDR3 has 13 amino acids. CDR1 SGHAT and CDR2 FQNNGV come from the germline V gene. The DNA for the CDR3 is TGTGCCAGCAGCTTAGGCGGTGGTTCTGAAGCTTTCTTT. It is translated as CASSLGGGSEAFF.

This clone occurred a few times. This chain's CDR3 is CASSQDLARANEQFF. CDR3 sequence (DNA): TGCGCCAGCAGCCAAGATCTGGCCAGGGCCAATGAGCAGTTCTTC. The genes are TRBV4-3 and TRBJ2-1; perhaps TRBD1 as D (5 bases). This CDR3 region has 15 residues. Trimming stripped 0 bases from V and 6 bases from J, with 12 bases between. In germline, CDR1 is LGHNA, CDR2 YSLEER.

To note about this clone: This likely stems from a read error, as it lies one base from a far larger clone. This chain joins TRBV7-3 and TRBJ2-2, with 9 bases lining up with TRBD1. V was clipped by 5 bases and J by 4 bases; unmatched bases: 8. CDR3 length: 16 residues. Germline loops: CDR1 SGHTA, CDR2 FQGTGA. The CDR3 reads CASSLRQGVSTGELFF. For the CDR3, the DNA is TGTGCCAGCAGCCTGCGACAGGGGGTGAGCACCGGGGAGCTGTTTTTT.

This chain uses TRBV29-1 with TRBJ2-1; D may be TRBD1 or TRBD2 (5 bases each). Germline CDR1 SQVTM, CDR2 ANQGSEA. Trimming shortened V by 7 bases and J by 6 bases, and 13 bases separated the two germline ends. The CDR3 runs 12 residues. The CDR3 DNA sequence: TGCAGCGGTCTCCGGGACCCCAATGAGCAGTTCTTC. As protein: CSGLRDPNEQFF.

The J gene is TRBJ2-3, the V gene TRBV23-1; 8 bases line up with TRBD1. TRBV23-1 is an open reading frame, and its role is uncertain. The ends lost 1 base at V and 4 bases at J; junction bases unmatched: 7. This CDR3 contains 16 residues. CDR3 nucleotides: TGCGCCAGCAGTCAATTGGGCAGGGGGCATCCAGATACGCAGTATTTT. Translating it yields CASSQLGRGHPDTQYF.

The rearrangement joins TRBV28 to TRBJ2-2; D uncertain. The V end lost 3 bases, the J end lost 3 bases, and 5 bases lay between the germline ends. CDR1 is MDHEN, CDR2 SYDVKM, per germline. This CDR3 is 13 amino acids long. The CDR3 is CASSFHDTGELFF. The CDR3 region has the DNA TGTGCCAGCAGTTTCCACGACACCGGGGAGCTGTTTTTT.

The chain links TRBV14 to TRBJ2-2; D uncertain. Trimming took 0 bases from V and 6 from J, leaving 5 bases between them. The germline CDR1 and CDR2 sequences are SGHDN and FVKESK. This CDR3 region has 13 residues. The CDR3 bases are TGTGCCAGCAGCCAAGAGGCGGCCGGGGAGCTGTTTTTT. It is translated as CASSQEAAGELFF.